This T cell receptor (beta chain) stems from a study of vaccination and CD4 T cells after COVID-19. Study summary: Everyone enrolled got two doses of BNT162b2 or mRNA-1273 vaccine.

The CDR3 covers 13 residues. Trimming pared 7 bases from V and 3 bases from J, leaving 13 bases between. The germline V gene encodes CDR1 SGHTA and CDR2 FQGNSA. Study-wide points: Convalescent patients showed a median approximately 89% of reactive clones that were seen only post-vaccination.

This clonotype was counted between two and nine times. Antigen unknown. The assay that was used to sequence DNA from cultured CD4+ T cells was the Oncomine TCR Beta short-read assay. MiXCR, applied by TCRdb to the PCR reads, yields one record per CDR3 protein. The repertoire includes 6,000 or so distinct CDR3 sequences, around two fifths of them detected once, and under 14% sits in the top ten. The sample's treatment: roughly 10-day PBMC culture with coronavirus spike peptide pools or control peptides (ViraFEST assay). Following expansion of antigen-specific T cells with peptide pools, ViraFEST then sequenced TCRs.

The genes are TRBV7-2 and TRBJ2-7; D ambiguous. The material sequenced was CD4+ T cells from blood, cultured in vitro. The sequence was obtained from a human donor who had recovered from COVID-19. CDR3: CASKGRNGYEQYF. The CDR3 DNA sequence: TGTGCCAGCAAGGGCAGGAATGGCTACGAGCAGTACTTC.